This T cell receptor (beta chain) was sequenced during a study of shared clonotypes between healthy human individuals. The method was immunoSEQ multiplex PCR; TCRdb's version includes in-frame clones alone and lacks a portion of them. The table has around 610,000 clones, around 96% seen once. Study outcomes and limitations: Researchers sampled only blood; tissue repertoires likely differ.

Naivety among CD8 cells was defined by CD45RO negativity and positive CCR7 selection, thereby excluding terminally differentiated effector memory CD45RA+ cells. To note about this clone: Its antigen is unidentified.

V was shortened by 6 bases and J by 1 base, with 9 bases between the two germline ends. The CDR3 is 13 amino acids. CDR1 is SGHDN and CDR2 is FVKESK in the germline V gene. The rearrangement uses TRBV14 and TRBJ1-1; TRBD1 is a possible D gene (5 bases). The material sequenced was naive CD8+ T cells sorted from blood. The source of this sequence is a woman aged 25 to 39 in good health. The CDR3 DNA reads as TGTGCCAGCAGAAAAAGGGGGAACACTGAAGCTTTCTTT. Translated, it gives CASRKRGNTEAFF.